These 2 T cell receptor beta chains were sequenced from one sample in a study of T cell repertoires in cytomegalovirus infection. TCRdb independently ran MiXCR on the reads; one entry per CDR3 protein. The repertoire holds about 180,000 distinct CDR3 sequences, with under 15% as singletons. The sample consisted of PBMCs. The receptors here all came from a human donor in good health (CMV status not recorded). Some clones in this sample may be carry-over from other donors' samples.

The chain uses TRBV28 and TRBJ2-1; TRBD2 aligns across 11 bases. This CDR3 is built from 17 residues. With V trimmed by 4 bases and J by 7 bases, 12 bases remained unmatched. In germline, CDR1 is MDHEN, CDR2 SYDVKM. CDR3 nucleotide sequence: TGTGCCAGCAGTTCCCCCCTGACTAGCGGGATTATGAATGAGCAGTTCTTC. As protein: CASSSPLTSGIMNEQFF.

This clonotype was seen only once. Given a much more abundant clone one base away, this may be a read error. This chain joins TRBV5-1 and TRBJ2-2; the D gene is possibly TRBD2 (6 bases). Germline V gene sequence: CDR1 SGHRS, CDR2 YFSETQ. The CDR3 is made up of 15 amino acids. The CDR3 DNA follows: TGCGCCAGCAGCTTGGCAGGGAATATAGCCGGGGGGCTGTTTTTT. It yields the protein CASSLAGNIAGGLFF.